This T cell receptor (beta chain) was captured in a study of cytomegalovirus exposure and HLA in healthy donors. General study results and limits: Cytomegalovirus status, reportedly, was diagnosed with high specificity and sensitivity by the classifier.

V dropped 7 bases and J dropped 8; count of bases not matched to a gene: 9. Germline loops: CDR1 MDHEN, CDR2 SYDVKM. This CDR3 is 14 amino acids long. To note about this clone: Its antigen is unidentified.

PCR primers comprised 60 Vbeta and 13 Jbeta primers. Using immunoSEQ multiplex PCR, the repertoire was profiled, and TCRdb retains in-frame clones only, with some absent. The data contain roughly 150,000 clones, 75% to 90% of them singletons. This clonotype was obtained from a female donor in good health and CMV-seronegative. The sequenced sample was PBMCs. The chain uses TRBV28 and TRBJ1-4, with TRBD1 matching 8 bases. The CDR3 nucleotides read TGTGCCAGCACCTTAGGACAGGGTGGCGAAAAACTGTTTTTT. Protein sequence: CASTLGQGGEKLFF.